The source of this TCR beta chain is a study of type 1 regulatory T cells. The overall study: T-allo10 is an in vitro-generated, Tr1-enriched CD4 T cell product specific for alloantigen.

There are a few counts of this clonotype. MiXCR, applied by TCRdb to the reads, yields one record per CDR3 protein. The data show approximately 97,000 distinct CDR3 sequences, 31% seen once. Sequencing used CD4+ T cells, either the whole sample or a sorted fraction (not recorded which). This receptor was obtained from a human donor in good health.

The CDR3 nucleotides are TGTGCCAGCAGCGAGGGAATGAACGTCTATGGCTACACCTTC. It is translated as CASSEGMNVYGYTF. The chain couples TRBV3-1 to TRBJ1-2; D is ambiguous. The CDR3 totals 14 residues. V was clipped by 5 bases and J by 4 bases, with 14 bases between them. From germline, CDR1 is LGHDT and CDR2 YNNKEL (reference sequence).